This is a list of T cell receptor beta chains from one sample in a study of cytomegalovirus exposure and HLA in healthy donors. Method: immunoSEQ multiplex PCR; TCRdb's copy keeps in-frame clones and lacks some. The table has roughly 260,000 clones, around 90% seen once; the top ten hold 0.35% to 0.4%. The material sequenced was PBMCs. The source of these receptors is a woman younger than 35 in good health and CMV-seronegative. CDR3s include the opening cysteine and the closing phenylalanine or tryptophan. A D gene is named only where the DNA matches it firmly. For some rows the clone size is stated as once, few or many, or as a class when expanded; others skip it.

v_gene: TRBV10-3
d_gene: TRBD1
j_gene: TRBJ1-4
abundance: -
CDR3nt: TGTGCCATCAGTGAGTCCGGACAGGGAGAAAAACTGTTTTTT
CDR3aa: CAISESGQGEKLFF

v_gene: TRBV10-3
d_gene: -
j_gene: TRBJ2-5
abundance: -
CDR3nt: TGTGCCATCAGTGAGTCAGGAGATTCGGGGGAGACCCAGTACTTC
CDR3aa: CAISESGDSGETQYF

v_gene: TRBV11-2
d_gene: -
j_gene: TRBJ2-5
abundance: -
CDR3nt: TGTGCCAGCAGCTTAGTTTCCGGCGGGTCAGAGACCCAGTACTTC
CDR3aa: CASSLVSGGSETQYF

v_gene: TRBV23-1
d_gene: TRBD1
j_gene: TRBJ2-1
abundance: -
CDR3nt: TGCGCCAGCAGTCAATCAACAGACAGGGGGCTACTGGGGCAGTTCTTC
CDR3aa: CASSQSTDRGLLGQFF

v_gene: TRBV9
d_gene: TRBD1
j_gene: TRBJ2-5
abundance: -
CDR3nt: TGTGCCAGCGGAGTGGGGAGAGGGGGCTATGGAGAGACCCAGTACTTC
CDR3aa: CASGVGRGGYGETQYF

v_gene: TRBV27
d_gene: -
j_gene: TRBJ1-1
abundance: -
CDR3nt: TGTGCCAGCGGGACACACTCCAACACTGAAGCTTTCTTT
CDR3aa: CASGTHSNTEAFF

v_gene: TRBV11-2
d_gene: -
j_gene: TRBJ2-1
abundance: -
CDR3nt: TGTGCCAGCAGCTCGACAGGATCCCATGAGCAGTTCTTC
CDR3aa: CASSSTGSHEQFF

v_gene: TRBV4-1
d_gene: TRBD1
j_gene: TRBJ2-5
abundance: -
CDR3nt: TGCGCCAGCAGCAGGGACAGGCCCACTCGAGAGACCCAGTACTTC
CDR3aa: CASSRDRPTRETQYF

v_gene: TRBV11-3
d_gene: TRBD2
j_gene: TRBJ2-3
abundance: -
CDR3nt: TGTGCCAGCAGCCAACGGGGGACTAGCGGGGGGCAGGATACGCAGTATTTT
CDR3aa: CASSQRGTSGGQDTQYF

v_gene: TRBV11-1
d_gene: TRBD1
j_gene: TRBJ1-2
abundance: -
CDR3nt: TGTGCCAGCCAACTTACGGGACAGGGTAACTATGGCTACACCTTC
CDR3aa: CASQLTGQGNYGYTF

v_gene: TRBV7-2
d_gene: TRBD2
j_gene: TRBJ2-3
abundance: -
CDR3nt: TGTGCCAGCAGCTTAAAACTAGCGGGTCCCCGGGATACGCAGTATTTT
CDR3aa: CASSLKLAGPRDTQYF

v_gene: TRBV6-5
d_gene: TRBD2
j_gene: TRBJ2-1
abundance: -
CDR3nt: TGTGCCAGCAGTTACTCGAGTGGGGCGGGGGGATATGAGCAGTTCTTC
CDR3aa: CASSYSSGAGGYEQFF

v_gene: TRBV4-1
d_gene: TRBD1
j_gene: TRBJ1-5
abundance: -
CDR3nt: TGCGCCAGCAGCCAAGTCCCAGGGGGGAATCAGCCCCAGCATTTT
CDR3aa: CASSQVPGGNQPQHF

v_gene: TRBV7-2
d_gene: -
j_gene: TRBJ2-1
abundance: -
CDR3nt: TGTGCCAGCAGCTTAGTAGGTACAGTCCTGCCCAATGAGCAGTTCTTC
CDR3aa: CASSLVGTVLPNEQFF

v_gene: TRBV28
d_gene: -
j_gene: TRBJ2-1
abundance: -
CDR3nt: TGTGCCAGTCAGGGGGAGCGGGGGTACGATGAGCAGTTCTTC
CDR3aa: CASQGERGYDEQFF

v_gene: TRBV4-3
d_gene: TRBD2
j_gene: TRBJ2-5
abundance: -
CDR3nt: TGCGCCAGCAGCCAAGATCTTGGCGGGACTAGCGGGGGAGGCCTTCAAGAGACCCAGTACTTC
CDR3aa: CASSQDLGGTSGGGLQETQYF

v_gene: TRBV11-2
d_gene: -
j_gene: TRBJ2-4
abundance: -
CDR3nt: TGTGCCAGCCTAGGGGGGGGAAACATTCAGTACTTC
CDR3aa: CASLGGGNIQYF

v_gene: TRBV5-4
d_gene: -
j_gene: TRBJ2-5
abundance: -
CDR3nt: TGTGCCAGCAGCTTGCGGGAGACCCAGTACTTC
CDR3aa: CASSLRETQYF

v_gene: TRBV13
d_gene: -
j_gene: TRBJ1-3
abundance: once
CDR3nt: TGTGCCAGCAGCTTAACTACGGAGGGACTCTCTGGAAACACCATATATTTT
CDR3aa: CASSLTTEGLSGNTIYF

v_gene: TRBV15
d_gene: -
j_gene: TRBJ1-1
abundance: -
CDR3nt: TGTGCCACCAGCAGAGAATATCGCGGCTCTGAAGCTTTCTTT
CDR3aa: CATSREYRGSEAFF

v_gene: TRBV2
d_gene: TRBD1
j_gene: TRBJ2-6
abundance: -
CDR3nt: TGTGCCAGCAGAGCCGGGACAGGGATTGGGTCTGGGGCCAACGTCCTGACTTTC
CDR3aa: CASRAGTGIGSGANVLTF

v_gene: TRBV27
d_gene: TRBD2
j_gene: TRBJ2-1
abundance: -
CDR3nt: TGTGCCAGCAGTTCCACTAGCGGGGGAGGCGATGAGCAGTTCTTC
CDR3aa: CASSSTSGGGDEQFF

v_gene: TRBV28
d_gene: -
j_gene: TRBJ1-1
abundance: -
CDR3nt: TGTGCCAGCAGCCTTCCAGGGGTACTTGGGCCCTCGAACACTGAAGCTTTCTTT
CDR3aa: CASSLPGVLGPSNTEAFF

v_gene: TRBV30
d_gene: TRBD1
j_gene: TRBJ1-5
abundance: -
CDR3nt: TGTGCCTGGAGTGTGGGGACAGGGCAGCCCCAGCATTTT
CDR3aa: CAWSVGTGQPQHF

v_gene: TRBV7-8
d_gene: -
j_gene: TRBJ2-3
abundance: -
CDR3nt: TGTGCCAGCAGCTTAGTGGGCGAATCGGGAAATACGCAGTATTTT
CDR3aa: CASSLVGESGNTQYF

v_gene: TRBV9
d_gene: -
j_gene: TRBJ1-2
abundance: few
CDR3nt: TGTGCCAGCAGCGTAGTGCCAGGGTCGTATGGCTACACCTTC
CDR3aa: CASSVVPGSYGYTF

v_gene: TRBV7-9
d_gene: TRBD2
j_gene: TRBJ2-5
abundance: -
CDR3nt: TGTGCCAGCAGCTTACTAGCGGCAGGGAGGGAGACCCAGTACTTC
CDR3aa: CASSLLAAGRETQYF

v_gene: TRBV28
d_gene: -
j_gene: TRBJ1-5
abundance: -
CDR3nt: TGTGCCAGCAGTTCCCCACGGGGACAGCCCCAGCATTTT
CDR3aa: CASSSPRGQPQHF

v_gene: TRBV27
d_gene: -
j_gene: TRBJ2-3
abundance: -
CDR3nt: TGTGCCAGCAGTTTCAGGCAGGTCGGAGATACGCAGTATTTT
CDR3aa: CASSFRQVGDTQYF

v_gene: TRBV7-8
d_gene: -
j_gene: TRBJ2-7
abundance: once
CDR3nt: TGTGCCAGCAGCTTAGTAGGCGGGGTTGACGAGCAGTACTTC
CDR3aa: CASSLVGGVDEQYF

v_gene: TRBV28
d_gene: TRBD2
j_gene: TRBJ2-3
abundance: -
CDR3nt: TGTGCCAGCAGTTTTCCGCTAGCGGGGGGCACAGATACGCAGTATTTT
CDR3aa: CASSFPLAGGTDTQYF